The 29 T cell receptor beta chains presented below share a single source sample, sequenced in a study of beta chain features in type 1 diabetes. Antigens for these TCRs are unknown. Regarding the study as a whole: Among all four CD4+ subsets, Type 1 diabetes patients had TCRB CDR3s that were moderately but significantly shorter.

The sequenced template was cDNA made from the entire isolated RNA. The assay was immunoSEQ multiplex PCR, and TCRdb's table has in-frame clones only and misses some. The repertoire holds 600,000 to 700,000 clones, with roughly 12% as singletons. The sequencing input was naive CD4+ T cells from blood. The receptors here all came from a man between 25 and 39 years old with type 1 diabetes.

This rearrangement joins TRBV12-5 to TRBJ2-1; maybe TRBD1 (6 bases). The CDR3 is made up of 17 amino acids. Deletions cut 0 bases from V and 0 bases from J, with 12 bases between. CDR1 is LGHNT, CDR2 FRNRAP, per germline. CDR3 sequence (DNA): TGTGCTAGTGGTTTGGTATCAGGGGCTGGCTCCTACAATGAGCAGTTCTTC. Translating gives CASGLVSGAGSYNEQFF.

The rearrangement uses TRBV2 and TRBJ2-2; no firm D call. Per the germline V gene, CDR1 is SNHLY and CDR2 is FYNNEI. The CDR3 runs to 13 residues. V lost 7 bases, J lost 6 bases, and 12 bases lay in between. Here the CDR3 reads CASKETLAGELFF. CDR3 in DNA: TGTGCCAGCAAGGAAACTCTCGCCGGGGAGCTGTTTTTT.

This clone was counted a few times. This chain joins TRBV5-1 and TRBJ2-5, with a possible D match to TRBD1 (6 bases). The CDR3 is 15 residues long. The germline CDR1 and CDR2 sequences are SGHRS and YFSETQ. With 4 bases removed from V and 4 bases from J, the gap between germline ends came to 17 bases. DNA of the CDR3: TGCGCCAGCAGCCCCAATACAGGGTCCGGAGAGACCCAGTACTTC. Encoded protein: CASSPNTGSGETQYF.

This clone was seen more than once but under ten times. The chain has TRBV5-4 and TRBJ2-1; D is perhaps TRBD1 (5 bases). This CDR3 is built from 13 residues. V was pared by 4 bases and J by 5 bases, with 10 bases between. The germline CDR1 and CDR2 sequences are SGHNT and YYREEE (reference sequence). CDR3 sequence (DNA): TGTGCCAGCAGCCCGCGACAGAACAATGAGCAGTTCTTC. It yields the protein CASSPRQNNEQFF.

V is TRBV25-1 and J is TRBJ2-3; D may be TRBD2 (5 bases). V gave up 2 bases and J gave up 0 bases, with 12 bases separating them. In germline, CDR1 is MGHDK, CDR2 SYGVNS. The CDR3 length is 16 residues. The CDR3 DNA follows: TGTGCCAGCAGTGAAGAGGGAAGGGAGAGCACAGATACGCAGTATTTT. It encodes CASSEEGRESTDTQYF.

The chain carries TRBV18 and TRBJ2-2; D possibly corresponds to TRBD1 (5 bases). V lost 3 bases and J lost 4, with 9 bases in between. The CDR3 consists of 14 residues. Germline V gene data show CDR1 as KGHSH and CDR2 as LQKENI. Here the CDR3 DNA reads TGTGCCAGCTCACCCCAGGGTTCCACCGGGGAGCTGTTTTTT. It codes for CASSPQGSTGELFF.

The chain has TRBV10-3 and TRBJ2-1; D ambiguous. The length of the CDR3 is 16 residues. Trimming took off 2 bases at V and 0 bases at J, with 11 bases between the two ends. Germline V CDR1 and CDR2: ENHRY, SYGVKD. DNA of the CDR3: TGTGCCATCAGTGAGGAGTATAAGGGCTCCTACAATGAGCAGTTCTTC. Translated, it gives CAISEEYKGSYNEQFF.

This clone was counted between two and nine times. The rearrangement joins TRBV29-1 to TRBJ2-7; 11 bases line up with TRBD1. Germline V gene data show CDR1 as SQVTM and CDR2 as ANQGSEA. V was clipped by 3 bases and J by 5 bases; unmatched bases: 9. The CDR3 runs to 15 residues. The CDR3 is CSVERGTGGYNEQYF. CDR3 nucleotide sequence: TGCAGCGTTGAGCGGGGGACAGGGGGTTACAACGAGCAGTACTTC.

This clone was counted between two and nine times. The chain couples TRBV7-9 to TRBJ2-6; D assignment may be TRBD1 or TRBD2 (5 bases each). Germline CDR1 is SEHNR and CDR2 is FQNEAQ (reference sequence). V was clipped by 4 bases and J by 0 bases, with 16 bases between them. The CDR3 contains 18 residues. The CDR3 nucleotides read TGTGCCAGCAGCTCCGGGGCAGACTCCCCCTCTGGGGCCAACGTCCTGACTTTC. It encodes CASSSGADSPSGANVLTF. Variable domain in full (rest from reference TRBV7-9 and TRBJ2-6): DTGVSQNPRHKITKRGQNVTFRCDPISEHNRLYWYRQTLGQGPEFLTYFQNEAQLEKSRLLSDRFSAERPKGSFSTLEIQRTEQGDSAMYLCASSSGADSPSGANVLTFGAGSRLTVL.

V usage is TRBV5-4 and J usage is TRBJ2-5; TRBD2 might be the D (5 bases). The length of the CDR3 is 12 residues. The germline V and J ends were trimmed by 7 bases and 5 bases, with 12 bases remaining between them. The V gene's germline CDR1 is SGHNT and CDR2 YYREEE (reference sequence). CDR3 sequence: CASGGREETQYF. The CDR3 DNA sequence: TGTGCCAGCGGAGGAAGGGAGGAGACCCAGTACTTC.

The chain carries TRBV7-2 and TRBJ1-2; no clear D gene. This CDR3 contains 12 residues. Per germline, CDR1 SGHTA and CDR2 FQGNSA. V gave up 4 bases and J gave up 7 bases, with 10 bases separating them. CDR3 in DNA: TGTGCCAGCAGCTATCGGGCCTCTGGCTACACCTTC. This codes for CASSYRASGYTF. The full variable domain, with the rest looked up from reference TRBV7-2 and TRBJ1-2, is GAGVSQSPSNKVTEKGKDVELRCDPISGHTALYWYRQSLGQGLEFLIYFQGNSAPDKSGLPSDRFSAERTGGSVSTLTIQRTQQEDSAVYLCASSYRASGYTFGSGTRLTVV.

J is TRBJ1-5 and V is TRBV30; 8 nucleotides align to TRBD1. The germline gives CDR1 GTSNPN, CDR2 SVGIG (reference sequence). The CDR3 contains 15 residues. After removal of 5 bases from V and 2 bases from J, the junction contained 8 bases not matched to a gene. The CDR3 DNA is TGTGCCTGGGGGAGCGGACAGGGTGGCAATCAGCCCCAGCATTTT. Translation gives CAWGSGQGGNQPQHF.

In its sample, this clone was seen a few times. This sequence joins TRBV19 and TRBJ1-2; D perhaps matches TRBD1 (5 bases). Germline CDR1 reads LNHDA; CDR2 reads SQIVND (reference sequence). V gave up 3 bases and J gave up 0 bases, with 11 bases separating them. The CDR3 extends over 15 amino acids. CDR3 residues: CASSIREATNYGYTF. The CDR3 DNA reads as TGTGCCAGTAGTATCAGGGAGGCCACTAACTATGGCTACACCTTC. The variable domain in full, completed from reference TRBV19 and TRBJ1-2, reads DGGITQSPKYLFRKEGQNVTLSCEQNLNHDAMYWYRQDPGQGLRLIYYSQIVNDFQKGDIAEGYSVSREKKESFPLTVTSAQKNPTAFYLCASSIREATNYGYTFGSGTRLTVV.

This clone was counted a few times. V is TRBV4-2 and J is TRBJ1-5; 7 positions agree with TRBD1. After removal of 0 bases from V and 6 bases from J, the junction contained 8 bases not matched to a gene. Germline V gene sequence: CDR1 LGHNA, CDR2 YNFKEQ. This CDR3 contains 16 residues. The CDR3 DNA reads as TGTGCCAGCAGCCAAGATATTGGGACAGCCCGTCAGCCCCAGCATTTT. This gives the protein CASSQDIGTARQPQHF.

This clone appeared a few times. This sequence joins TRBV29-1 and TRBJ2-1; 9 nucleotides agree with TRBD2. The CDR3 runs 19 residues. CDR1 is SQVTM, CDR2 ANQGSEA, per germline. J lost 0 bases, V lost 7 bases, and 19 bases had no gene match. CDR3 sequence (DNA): TGCAGCGCCCTGCCATTAGCTCTAGCGGGGCATAGCTCCTACAATGAGCAGTTCTTC. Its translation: CSALPLALAGHSSYNEQFF.

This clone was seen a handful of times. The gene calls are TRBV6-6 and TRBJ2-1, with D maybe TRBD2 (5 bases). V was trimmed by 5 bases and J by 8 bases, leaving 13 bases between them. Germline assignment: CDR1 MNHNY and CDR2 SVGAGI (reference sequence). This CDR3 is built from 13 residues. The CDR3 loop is CASSPGVIHEQFF. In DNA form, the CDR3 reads TGTGCCAGCAGTCCCGGGGTAATCCATGAGCAGTTCTTC.

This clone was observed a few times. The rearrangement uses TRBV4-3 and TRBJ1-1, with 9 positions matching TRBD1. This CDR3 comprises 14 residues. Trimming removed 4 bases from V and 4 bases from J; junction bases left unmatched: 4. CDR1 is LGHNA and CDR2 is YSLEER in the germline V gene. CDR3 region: CASSPQGAVTEAFF. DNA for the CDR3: TGCGCCAGCAGCCCACAGGGGGCAGTCACTGAAGCTTTCTTT.

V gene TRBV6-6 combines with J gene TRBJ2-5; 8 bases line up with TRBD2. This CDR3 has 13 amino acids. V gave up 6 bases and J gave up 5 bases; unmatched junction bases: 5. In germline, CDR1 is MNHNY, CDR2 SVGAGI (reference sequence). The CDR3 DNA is TGTGCCAGCAGACCGGGGGGGACGGAGACCCAGTACTTC. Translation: CASRPGGTETQYF.

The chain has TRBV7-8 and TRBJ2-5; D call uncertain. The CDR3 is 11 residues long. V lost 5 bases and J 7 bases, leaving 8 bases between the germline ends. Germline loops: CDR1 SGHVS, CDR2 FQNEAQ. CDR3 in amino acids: CASSPLSTQYF. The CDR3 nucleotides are TGTGCCAGCAGCCCTCTTTCGACCCAGTACTTC.

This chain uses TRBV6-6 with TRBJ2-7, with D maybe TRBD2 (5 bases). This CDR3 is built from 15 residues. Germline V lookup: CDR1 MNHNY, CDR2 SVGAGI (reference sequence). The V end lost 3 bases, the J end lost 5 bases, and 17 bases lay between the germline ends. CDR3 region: CASSYGTAGEDEQYF. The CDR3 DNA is TGTGCCAGCAGTTATGGCACGGCGGGTGAGGACGAGCAGTACTTC.

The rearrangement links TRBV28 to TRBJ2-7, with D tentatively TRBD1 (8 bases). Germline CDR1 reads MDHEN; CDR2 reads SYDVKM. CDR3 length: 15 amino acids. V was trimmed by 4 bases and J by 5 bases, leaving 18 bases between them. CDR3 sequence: CASSSGGQGPDEQYF. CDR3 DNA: TGTGCCAGCAGTTCGGGAGGACAGGGACCTGACGAGCAGTACTTC.

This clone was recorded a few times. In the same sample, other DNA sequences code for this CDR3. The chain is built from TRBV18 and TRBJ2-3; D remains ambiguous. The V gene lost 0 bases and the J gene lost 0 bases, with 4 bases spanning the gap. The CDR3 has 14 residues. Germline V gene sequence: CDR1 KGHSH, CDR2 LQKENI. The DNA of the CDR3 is TGTGCCAGCTCACCACCCAGCAGCACAGATACGCAGTATTTT. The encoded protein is CASSPPSSTDTQYF. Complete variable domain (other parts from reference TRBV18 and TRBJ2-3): NAGVMQNPRHLVRRRGQEARLRCSPMKGHSHVYWYRQLPEEGLKFMVYLQKENIIDESGMPKERFSAEFPKEGPSILRIQQVVRGDSAAYFCASSPPSSTDTQYFGPGTRLTVL.

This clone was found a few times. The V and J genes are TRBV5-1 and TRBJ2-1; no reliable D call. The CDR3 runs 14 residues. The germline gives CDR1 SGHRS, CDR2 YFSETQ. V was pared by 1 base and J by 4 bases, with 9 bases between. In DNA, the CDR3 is TGCGCCAGCAGCTTGACTAAGCCTTACAATGAGCAGTTCTTC. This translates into CASSLTKPYNEQFF.

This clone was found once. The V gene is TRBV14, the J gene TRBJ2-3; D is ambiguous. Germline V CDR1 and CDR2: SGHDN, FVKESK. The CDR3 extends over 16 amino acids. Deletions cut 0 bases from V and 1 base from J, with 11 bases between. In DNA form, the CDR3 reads TGTGCCAGCAGCCAAGATTATGGTGGGGGCACAGATACGCAGTATTTT. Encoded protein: CASSQDYGGGTDTQYF.

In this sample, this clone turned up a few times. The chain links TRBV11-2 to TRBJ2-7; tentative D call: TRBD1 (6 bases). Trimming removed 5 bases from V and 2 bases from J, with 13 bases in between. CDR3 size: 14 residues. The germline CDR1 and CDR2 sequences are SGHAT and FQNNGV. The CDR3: CASSMTGPTYEQYF. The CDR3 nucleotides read TGTGCCAGCAGCATGACAGGTCCAACCTACGAGCAGTACTTC.

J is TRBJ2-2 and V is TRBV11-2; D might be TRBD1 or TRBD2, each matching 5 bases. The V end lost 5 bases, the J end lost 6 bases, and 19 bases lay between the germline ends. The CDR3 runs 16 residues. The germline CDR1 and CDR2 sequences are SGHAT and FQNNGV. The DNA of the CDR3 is TGTGCCAGCAGCCCTCGGGACCGGGGAAGGGCCGGGGAGCTGTTTTTT. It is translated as CASSPRDRGRAGELFF.

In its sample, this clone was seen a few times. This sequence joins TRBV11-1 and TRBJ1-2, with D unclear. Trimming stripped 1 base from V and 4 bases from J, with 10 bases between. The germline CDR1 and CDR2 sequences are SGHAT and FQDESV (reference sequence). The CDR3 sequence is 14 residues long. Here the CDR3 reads CASSLGGVTYGYTF. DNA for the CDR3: TGTGCCAGCAGCTTAGGTGGGGTCACCTATGGCTACACCTTC.

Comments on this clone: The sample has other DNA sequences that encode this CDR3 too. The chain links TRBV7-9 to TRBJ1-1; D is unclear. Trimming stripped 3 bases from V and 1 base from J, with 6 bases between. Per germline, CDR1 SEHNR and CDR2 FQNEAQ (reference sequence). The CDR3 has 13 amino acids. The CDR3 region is CASSLEGNTEAFF. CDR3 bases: TGTGCCAGCAGCTTGGAGGGGAACACTGAAGCTTTCTTT.

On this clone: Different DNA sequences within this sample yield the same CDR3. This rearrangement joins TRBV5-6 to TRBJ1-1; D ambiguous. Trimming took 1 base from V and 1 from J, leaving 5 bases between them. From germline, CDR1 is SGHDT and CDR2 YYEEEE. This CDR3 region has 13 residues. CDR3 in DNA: TGTGCCAGCAGCTTGAGGCCGAACACTGAAGCTTTCTTT. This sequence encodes CASSLRPNTEAFF.